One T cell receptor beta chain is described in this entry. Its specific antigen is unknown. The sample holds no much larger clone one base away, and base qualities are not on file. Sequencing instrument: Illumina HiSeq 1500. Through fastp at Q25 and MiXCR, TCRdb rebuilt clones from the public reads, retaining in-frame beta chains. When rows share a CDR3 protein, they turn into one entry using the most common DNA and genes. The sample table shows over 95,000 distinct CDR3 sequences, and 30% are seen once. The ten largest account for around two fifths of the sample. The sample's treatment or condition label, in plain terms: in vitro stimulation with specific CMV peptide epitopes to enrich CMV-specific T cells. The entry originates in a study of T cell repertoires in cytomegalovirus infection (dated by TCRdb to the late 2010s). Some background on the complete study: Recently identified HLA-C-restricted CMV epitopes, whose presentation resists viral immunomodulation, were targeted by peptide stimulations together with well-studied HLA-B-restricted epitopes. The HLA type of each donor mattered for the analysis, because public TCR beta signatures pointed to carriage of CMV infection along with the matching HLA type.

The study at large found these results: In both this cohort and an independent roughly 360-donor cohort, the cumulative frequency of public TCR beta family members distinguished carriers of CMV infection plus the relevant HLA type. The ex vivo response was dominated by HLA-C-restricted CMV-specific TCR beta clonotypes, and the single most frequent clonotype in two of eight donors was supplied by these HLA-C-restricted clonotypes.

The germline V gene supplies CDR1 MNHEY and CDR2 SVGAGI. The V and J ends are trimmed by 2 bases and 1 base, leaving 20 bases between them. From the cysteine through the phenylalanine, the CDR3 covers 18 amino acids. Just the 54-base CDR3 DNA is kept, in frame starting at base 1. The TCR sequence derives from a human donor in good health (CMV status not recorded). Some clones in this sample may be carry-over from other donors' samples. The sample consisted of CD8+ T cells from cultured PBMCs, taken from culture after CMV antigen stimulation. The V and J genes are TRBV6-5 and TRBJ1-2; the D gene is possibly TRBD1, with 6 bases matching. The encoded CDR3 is CASSYVGEQGNFNYGYTF. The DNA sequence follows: TGTGCCAGCAGTTACGTGGGGGAACAGGGAAATTTTAACTATGGCTACACCTTC.